This is a list of T cell receptor beta chains from one sample in a study of T cells in narcolepsy. This table comes from immunoSEQ multiplex PCR, and its TCRdb copy is limited to in-frame clones, with some not included. The profile shows 25,000 to 35,000 clones, more than 65% of them singletons. The sample consisted of memory (CD45RA-) CD4+ T cells from blood. These receptors all stem from a human donor in good health. Both conserved end residues are part of each CDR3. D genes are given only for firm matches. Where a row states a size, it is once, few, many or the class of an expanded clone; other rows omit it.

d_call	cdr3_length	j_call	v_call	clone_size	cdr3_aa	cdr3_nt
TRBD2	16	TRBJ2-5	TRBV4-2	-	CASSQGLAGGFETQYF	TGTGCCAGCAGCCAAGGACTAGCGGGGGGTTTCGAGACCCAGTACTTC
-	13	TRBJ1-2	TRBV28	medium-sized	CASSLSSLMGYTF	TGTGCCAGCAGTTTATCCTCCCTCATGGGCTACACCTTC
-	13	TRBJ2-3	TRBV11-3	few	CASSFSYRDTQYF	TGTGCCAGCAGCTTTTCCTACAGAGATACGCAGTATTTT
-	13	TRBJ1-1	TRBV6-5	-	CASCRRQNTEAFF	TGTGCCAGCTGTCGTAGACAGAACACTGAAGCTTTCTTT
-	13	TRBJ1-1	TRBV7-8	-	CASSPSGNTEAFF	TGTGCCAGCAGCCCCTCAGGGAACACTGAAGCTTTCTTT
-	14	TRBJ2-7	TRBV29-1	-	CSVRGGGDPYEQYF	TGCAGCGTGAGAGGAGGGGGCGACCCCTACGAGCAGTACTTC
TRBD2	13	TRBJ2-1	TRBV6-5	-	CASSDGGANEQFF	TGTGCCAGCAGTGACGGGGGGGCCAATGAGCAGTTCTTC
-	17	TRBJ1-2	TRBV11-1	-	CASSSIDQAPKSYGYTF	TGTGCCAGCAGCTCAATTGATCAGGCCCCGAAATCATATGGCTACACCTTC
-	12	TRBJ2-3	TRBV27	-	CASRTAADTQYF	TGTGCCAGCAGGACCGCTGCAGATACGCAGTATTTT
-	15	TRBJ1-3	TRBV7-3	-	CASSKSHSFGNTIYF	TGTGCCAGCAGCAAATCCCATAGTTTCGGAAACACCATATATTTT
-	20	TRBJ2-6	TRBV23-1	-	CASSQSPTIAESSGANVLTF	TGCGCCAGCAGTCAATCCCCAACTATAGCGGAGTCCTCTGGGGCCAACGTCCTGACTTTC
TRBD1	16	TRBJ2-7	TRBV14	-	CASSQTIQGSSYEQYF	TGTGCCAGCAGCCAGACGATACAGGGGAGCTCCTACGAGCAGTACTTC
-	14	TRBJ2-3	TRBV11-2	-	CASSLGGQADTQYF	TGTGCCAGCAGCTTAGGCGGGCAGGCAGATACGCAGTATTTT
TRBD1	13	TRBJ1-1	TRBV18	-	CASSPQGQSEAFF	TGTGCCAGCTCACCACAGGGACAGTCTGAAGCTTTCTTT
-	14	TRBJ1-5	TRBV28	-	CASRDGPLNQPQHF	TGTGCCAGCAGGGACGGACCTCTTAATCAGCCCCAGCATTTT
-	14	TRBJ2-7	TRBV5-1	-	CASSLTGSQVEQYF	TGCGCCAGCAGCTTGACCGGGAGTCAGGTCGAGCAGTACTTC
-	15	TRBJ1-6	TRBV28	-	CASSFDWVYNSPLHF	TGTGCCAGCAGCTTCGACTGGGTCTATAATTCACCCCTCCACTTT